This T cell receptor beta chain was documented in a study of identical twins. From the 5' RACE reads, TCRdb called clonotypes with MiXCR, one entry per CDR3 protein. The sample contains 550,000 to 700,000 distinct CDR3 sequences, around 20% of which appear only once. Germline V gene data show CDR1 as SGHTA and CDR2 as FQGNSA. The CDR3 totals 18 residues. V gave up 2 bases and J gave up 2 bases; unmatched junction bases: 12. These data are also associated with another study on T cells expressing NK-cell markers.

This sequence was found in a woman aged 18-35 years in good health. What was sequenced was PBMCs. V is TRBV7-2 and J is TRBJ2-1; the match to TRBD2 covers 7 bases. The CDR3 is CASSLTVGLGGAYNEQFF. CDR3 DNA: TGTGCCAGCAGCTTAACGGTAGGACTAGGTGGGGCCTACAATGAGCAGTTCTTC.